The 10 T cell receptor beta chains reported below all come from one sample, sequenced in a study of blood T cells in healthy people across ages. A second PCR of 7 to 11 cycles used a sample-barcoded 5' primer and a J-beta primer mix. TCRdb independently ran MiXCR on the 5' RACE reads; one entry per CDR3 protein. Of hundreds of thousands of distinct CDR3 sequences listed, roughly 41% are singletons. Sequenced input: blood. The receptors originated from a woman in her sixties or seventies in good health.

This clonotype has only one observation. The chain has TRBV10-3 and TRBJ2-4; D is undetermined. The J call could be wrong; TRBJ2-7 is a better fit for the DNA end. This CDR3 contains 15 residues. Germline V gives CDR1 ENHRY, CDR2 SYGVKD. DNA of the CDR3: TGTGCCATCAGTGAGTTCGGATACACCCCCTACGAGCAGTACTTC. Translated, it gives CAISEFGYTPYEQYF.

The chain is built from TRBV9 and TRBJ2-5; 12 positions match TRBD1. The J call is in doubt because the DNA end fits TRBJ2-7 better. The CDR3 totals 20 residues. Germline CDR1 SGDLS, CDR2 YYNGEE. Here the CDR3 DNA reads TGTGCCAGCAGCTCTAGACCGGGACAGGGGGCCAAATTCAGCTCCTACGAGCAGTACTTC. Translated, it gives CASSSRPGQGAKFSSYEQYF.

This clonotype was seen ten or more times. The chain uses TRBV6-6 and TRBJ2-1, with 10 bases that match TRBD2. CDR3 length: 13 residues. The V and J ends lost 5 bases and 10 bases, in that order; junction bases with no gene match: 5. CDR1 MNHNY and CDR2 SVGAGI come from the germline V gene (reference sequence). The CDR3 protein is CASSTSGANEQFF. CDR3 DNA sequence: TGTGCCAGCAGTACTAGCGGGGCAAACGAGCAGTTCTTC.

The V and J genes are TRBV9 and TRBJ2-6; a weak D match, TRBD2 (5 bases). Germline V CDR1 and CDR2: SGDLS, YYNGEE. Deletions cut 0 bases from V and 3 bases from J, with 13 bases between. The CDR3 has 17 amino acids. The CDR3 DNA follows: TGTGCCAGCAGCGTAGGTCCGGGATCCGGTGGGGCCAACGTCCTGACTTTC. As protein: CASSVGPGSGGANVLTF.

There are a few counts of this clonotype. This chain joins TRBV11-1 and TRBJ2-3; 7 nucleotides agree with TRBD2. Germline V gene data show CDR1 as SGHAT and CDR2 as FQDESV (reference sequence). This CDR3 spans 16 amino acids. The V segment lost 7 bases and the J segment 0 bases; nucleotides outside the gene matches: 10. Here the CDR3 reads CASTKGGGPSTDTQYF. Written as DNA, the CDR3 is TGTGCCAGCACCAAAGGCGGGGGACCTAGCACAGATACGCAGTATTTT.

DNA for the CDR3: TGTGCCAGCAGCTTAGCCACCTTAAGGGCAGATACGCAGTATTTT. Its protein is CASSLATLRADTQYF. J is TRBJ2-3 and V is TRBV11-2; no clear D. V lost 1 base to trimming and J lost 4 bases, with 12 bases between them. The CDR3 is made up of 15 amino acids. Looked up from germline, CDR1 is SGHAT and CDR2 is FQNNGV.

This clonotype occurred many times. The chain links TRBV7-2 to TRBJ2-7; no clear D gene. Per germline, CDR1 SGHTA and CDR2 FQGNSA. The CDR3 has 14 residues. Trimming cost V 5 bases and J 6 bases, with 17 bases left between them. CDR3 residues: CASSAGPGSGEQYF. The DNA of the CDR3 is TGTGCCAGCAGCGCAGGCCCGGGTTCGGGCGAGCAGTACTTC.

This clonotype has a handful of counts. The genes are TRBV11-2 and TRBJ2-5, with D perhaps TRBD2 (7 bases). The ends were cut back, 6 bases at V and 6 bases at J, with 17 bases in the middle. Germline loops: CDR1 SGHAT, CDR2 FQNNGV. The CDR3 covers 14 residues. Here the CDR3 reads CASRKRGGPKTQYF. The CDR3 DNA reads TGTGCCAGCAGAAAAAGGGGGGGCCCCAAGACCCAGTACTTC.

This clonotype was recorded a few times. The chain has TRBV20-1 and TRBJ2-3; no clear D. Germline values: CDR1 DFQATT, CDR2 SNEGSKA (reference sequence). The V end was cut by 8 bases, the J end by 0 bases, with 12 bases between. The CDR3 is made up of 13 amino acids. CDR3 in amino acids: CSPPPTSTDTQYF. The CDR3, as DNA: TGCAGTCCTCCCCCGACGAGCACAGATACGCAGTATTTT.

This clonotype has just a few counts. This chain connects TRBV9 to TRBJ2-1, with a tentative D call TRBD2 (6 bases). The germline CDR1 and CDR2 sequences are SGDLS and YYNGEE. The CDR3 runs 12 residues. The V end was cut by 4 bases, the J end by 9 bases, with 11 bases between. The CDR3 DNA is TGTGCCAGCAGCCCCCACGGGAGTGAGCAGTTCTTC. Amino acids: CASSPHGSEQFF. The full variable domain, in which reference TRBV9 and TRBJ2-1 provide the parts outside the CDR3, is DSGVTQTPKHLITATGQRVTLRCSPRSGDLSVYWYQQSLDQGLQFLIQYYNGEERAKGNILERFSAQQFPDLHSELNLSSLELGDSALYFCASSPHGSEQFFGPGTRLTVL.